The 29 T cell receptor beta chains listed next were all sequenced from one sample in a study of cytomegalovirus exposure and HLA in healthy donors. 60 Vbeta and 13 Jbeta primers were used in PCR. The data were produced by immunoSEQ multiplex PCR, yet TCRdb's version contains in-frame clones alone and is incomplete. The listing records roughly 120,000 clones. Input material: PBMCs. The receptors derive from a man aged 18 to 29 in good health and CMV-seronegative.

The chain is built from TRBV5-8 and TRBJ2-3, with a possible D match to TRBD2 (7 bases). CDR1 SGHTS and CDR2 YDEGEE come from the germline V gene. The germline V and J ends were trimmed by 4 bases and 3 bases, with 12 bases remaining between them. The CDR3 has 14 amino acids. The CDR3, as DNA: TGTGCCAGCAGCCCGAGGGGGGGGACAGATACGCAGTATTTT. Encoded protein: CASSPRGGTDTQYF.

The V and J genes are TRBV9 and TRBJ2-1; 7 bases fit TRBD1. The CDR3 has 13 amino acids. V dropped 2 bases and J dropped 6; count of bases not matched to a gene: 2. Germline assignment: CDR1 SGDLS and CDR2 YYNGEE. CDR3 sequence (DNA): TGTGCCAGCAGCGTTTCAGGGGGCAATGAGCAGTTCTTC. Protein: CASSVSGGNEQFF.

The chain couples TRBV27 to TRBJ1-4, with a tentative D call TRBD1 (5 bases). Trimming took 6 bases from V and 8 from J, leaving 19 bases between them. The length of the CDR3 is 15 residues. Germline V gene lookup returns CDR1 MNHEY and CDR2 SMNVEV (reference sequence). CDR3 nucleotide sequence: TGTGCCAGCAGAAAAGGCGGGGCAGTAAGGGAAAAACTGTTTTTT. Translated, it gives CASRKGGAVREKLFF.

This chain connects TRBV7-9 to TRBJ1-5; D gene uncertain. V was shortened by 8 bases and J by 2 bases, with 13 bases between the two germline ends. The CDR3 sequence is 14 residues long. Germline CDR1 is SEHNR and CDR2 is FQNEAQ (reference sequence). DNA for the CDR3: TGTGCCAGCGTCTCCGGGATCGGCAATCAGCCCCAGCATTTT. Residues: CASVSGIGNQPQHF.

The chain links TRBV10-3 to TRBJ2-1; D remains ambiguous. Germline CDR1 reads ENHRY; CDR2 reads SYGVKD. There are 13 residues in the CDR3. Trimming shortened V by 4 bases and J by 7 bases, and 11 bases separated the two germline ends. CDR3: CAISAFRSNEQFF. The DNA for the CDR3 is TGTGCCATCAGTGCCTTTAGATCTAATGAGCAGTTCTTC.

The chain combines TRBV7-8 with TRBJ1-6, with 8 bases fitting TRBD1. The CDR3 length is 16 residues. In germline, CDR1 is SGHVS, CDR2 FQNEAQ. V shed 2 bases and J 11 bases; nucleotides not matched to a gene: 11. The CDR3 sequence is CASSLSGTGLGTPLHF. The CDR3 nucleotides are TGTGCCAGCAGCTTATCCGGGACAGGTCTTGGGACACCCCTCCACTTT.

The chain couples TRBV7-6 to TRBJ2-1; D is ambiguous. Germline-derived CDR1 and CDR2 are SGHVS and FNYEAQ. The V gene lost 1 base and the J gene lost 10 bases, with 8 bases spanning the gap. The CDR3 is made up of 12 amino acids. Written as DNA, the CDR3 is TGTGCCAGCAGCTTAGGTGGCTGGGAGCAGTTCTTC. This codes for CASSLGGWEQFF.

The chain combines TRBV11-2 with TRBJ2-7, with D tentatively TRBD2 (6 bases). Germline loops: CDR1 SGHAT, CDR2 FQNNGV. V lost 1 base to trimming and J lost 2 bases, with 12 bases between them. CDR3 size: 15 residues. The CDR3 loop reads CASSLGDFPTYEQYF. CDR3 sequence (DNA): TGTGCCAGCAGCTTAGGGGACTTTCCCACCTACGAGCAGTACTTC.

The V gene is TRBV7-8, the J gene TRBJ1-5; 7 positions match TRBD1. Germline-derived CDR1 and CDR2 are SGHVS and FQNEAQ. The ends lost 5 bases at V and 1 base at J; junction bases unmatched: 14. CDR3 length equals 18 residues. The CDR3 nucleotides are TGTGCCAGCAGCACGAGACAGGGTTTCTCCGTAAGCAATCAGCCCCAGCATTTT. It yields the protein CASSTRQGFSVSNQPQHF.

The chain couples TRBV11-2 to TRBJ1-2; D uncertain. The CDR3 has 14 amino acids. Between the trimmed V and J ends, which lost 3 bases and 2 bases, there was a span of 10 bases. The germline V gene has CDR1 SGHAT and CDR2 FQNNGV. CDR3 protein: CASSFQRINYGYTF. The CDR3 region has the DNA TGTGCCAGCAGCTTTCAGAGGATAAACTATGGCTACACCTTC. Looking up the rest from reference TRBV11-2 and TRBJ1-2 gives the full variable domain: EAGVAQSPRYKIIEKRQSVAFWCNPISGHATLYWYQQILGQGPKLLIQFQNNGVVDDSQLPKDRFSAERLKGVDSTLKIQPAKLEDSAVYLCASSFQRINYGYTFGSGTRLTVV.

V and J are TRBV30 and TRBJ2-7; weak D call: TRBD2 (5 bases). The CDR3 sequence is 12 residues long. Trimming pared 1 base from V and 5 bases from J, leaving 9 bases between. Per the germline V gene, CDR1 is GTSNPN and CDR2 is SVGIG (reference sequence). The CDR3 region is CAWSGGSDEQYF. For the CDR3, the DNA is TGTGCCTGGAGTGGAGGGAGCGACGAGCAGTACTTC.

The genes are TRBV25-1 and TRBJ1-2; the D gene is possibly TRBD1 (5 bases). The germline V gene has CDR1 MGHDK and CDR2 SYGVNS. V was shortened by 4 bases and J by 4 bases, with 16 bases between the two germline ends. The CDR3 totals 15 residues. The CDR3 nucleotides are TGTGCCAGCAGTGGTGTTGGGGGGATGAGCTATGGCTACACCTTC. As protein: CASSGVGGMSYGYTF.

The chain employs TRBV19 and TRBJ1-6, with TRBD1 matching over 7 bases. Germline V CDR1 and CDR2: LNHDA, SQIVND (reference sequence). J was trimmed by 7 bases and V by 5 bases; bases with no gene match: 8. The CDR3 sequence is 15 residues long. For the CDR3, the DNA is TGTGCCAGTAGTCCTGGGACAGTCCCCAATTCACCCCTCCACTTT. It encodes CASSPGTVPNSPLHF. The complete variable domain, with remaining parts taken from reference TRBV19 and TRBJ1-6, reads DGGITQSPKYLFRKEGQNVTLSCEQNLNHDAMYWYRQDPGQGLRLIYYSQIVNDFQKGDIAEGYSVSREKKESFPLTVTSAQKNPTAFYLCASSPGTVPNSPLHFGNGTRLTVT.

J is TRBJ1-5 and V is TRBV19; 8 nucleotides agree with TRBD1. The trim removed 8 bases at V and 7 bases at J, leaving 13 bases unmatched. Per germline, CDR1 LNHDA and CDR2 SQIVND (reference sequence). The CDR3 sequence is 15 residues long. The CDR3 sequence is CASFTHGQGGQPQHF. In DNA form, the CDR3 reads TGTGCCAGTTTTACCCATGGACAGGGAGGACAGCCCCAGCATTTT. Full variable domain (missing parts from reference TRBV19 and TRBJ1-5): DGGITQSPKYLFRKEGQNVTLSCEQNLNHDAMYWYRQDPGQGLRLIYYSQIVNDFQKGDIAEGYSVSREKKESFPLTVTSAQKNPTAFYLCASFTHGQGGQPQHFGDGTRLSIL.

The chain couples TRBV18 to TRBJ1-1; D is uncertain. The CDR3 runs to 15 residues. The V gene lost 2 bases and the J gene lost 0 bases, with 10 bases spanning the gap. Germline CDR1 KGHSH, CDR2 LQKENI. CDR3 coding DNA: TGTGCCAGCTCACCAGCAGCAGGAATGAACACTGAAGCTTTCTTT. Protein product: CASSPAAGMNTEAFF. The complete variable domain, with remaining parts taken from reference TRBV18 and TRBJ1-1, reads NAGVMQNPRHLVRRRGQEARLRCSPMKGHSHVYWYRQLPEEGLKFMVYLQKENIIDESGMPKERFSAEFPKEGPSILRIQQVVRGDSAAYFCASSPAAGMNTEAFFGQGTRLTVV.

The V call is TRBV28, the J call TRBJ1-1, with a tentative D call TRBD1 (6 bases). The CDR3 totals 15 residues. The V end lost 2 bases, the J end lost 1 base, and 11 bases lay between the germline ends. Germline V gene data show CDR1 as MDHEN and CDR2 as SYDVKM. In DNA, the CDR3 is TGTGCCAGCAGTTTAAGACGACAGGCGAACACTGAAGCTTTCTTT. Translation gives CASSLRRQANTEAFF.

This rearrangement joins TRBV28 to TRBJ1-4, with D tentatively TRBD1 (5 bases). This CDR3 has 14 residues. Germline lookup yields CDR1 MDHEN and CDR2 SYDVKM. The germline V and J ends were trimmed by 5 bases and 4 bases, with 11 bases remaining between them. The CDR3 sequence is CASSTPTVNEKLFF. DNA for the CDR3: TGTGCCAGCAGTACCCCGACAGTTAATGAAAAACTGTTTTTT.

The chain employs TRBV7-8 and TRBJ2-1; TRBD2 agrees at 10 bases. Germline V CDR1 and CDR2: SGHVS, FQNEAQ. V was pared by 5 bases and J by 5 bases, with 6 bases of the junction left unmatched. This CDR3 is 15 amino acids long. CDR3 protein: CASSPLGLADNEQFF. The CDR3 nucleotides are TGTGCCAGCAGCCCACTTGGACTAGCGGACAATGAGCAGTTCTTC.

The rearrangement links TRBV28 to TRBJ2-2; 8 bases are shared with TRBD1. The V and J ends lost 7 bases and 4 bases, in that order; junction bases with no gene match: 5. Germline CDR1 is MDHEN and CDR2 is SYDVKM. The CDR3 is 14 amino acids. The DNA of the CDR3 is TGTGCCAGCATCGGAGACAGGGGCACCGGGGAGCTGTTTTTT. Encoded protein: CASIGDRGTGELFF. The full variable domain, its missing parts supplied by reference TRBV28 and TRBJ2-2, is DVKVTQSSRYLVKRTGEKVFLECVQDMDHENMFWYRQDPGLGLRLIYFSYDVKMKEKGDIPEGYSVSREKKERFSLILESASTNQTSMYLCASIGDRGTGELFFGEGSRLTVL.

The chain links TRBV7-2 to TRBJ1-1; D perhaps matches TRBD1 (6 bases). The CDR3 runs to 15 residues. CDR1 is SGHTA and CDR2 is FQGNSA in the germline V gene. V lost 3 bases and J 3 bases, leaving 14 bases between the germline ends. CDR3 nucleotides: TGTGCCAGCAGCTTGGCGCAGGGGTTGGACACTGAAGCTTTCTTT. Its translation: CASSLAQGLDTEAFF.

The chain couples TRBV7-9 to TRBJ2-6, with 9 bases identical to TRBD1. The germline V gene has CDR1 SEHNR and CDR2 FQNEAQ (reference sequence). The trim removed 1 base at V and 9 bases at J, leaving 4 bases unmatched. CDR3 length: 15 residues. The CDR3 here is CASSLGDRGNNVLTF. CDR3 sequence (DNA): TGTGCCAGCAGCTTAGGCGACAGGGGGAACAACGTCCTGACTTTC.

V usage is TRBV7-9 and J usage is TRBJ1-1; possibly TRBD1 for D (5 bases). The CDR3 extends over 16 amino acids. Germline V CDR1 and CDR2: SEHNR, FQNEAQ (reference sequence). V was shortened by 2 bases and J by 0 bases, with 13 bases between the two germline ends. CDR3 DNA sequence: TGTGCCAGCAGCTTAAAAGTTGGGACTATGAACACTGAAGCTTTCTTT. Translating it yields CASSLKVGTMNTEAFF.

The chain combines TRBV15 with TRBJ1-6, with D possibly matching TRBD1 (6 bases). The germline CDR1 and CDR2 sequences are LNHNV and YYDKDF (reference sequence). Trimming removed 1 base at V and 10 bases at J, with 8 bases between. There are 13 residues in the CDR3. The CDR3: CATSRATGSPLHF. The CDR3 nucleotides read TGTGCCACCAGCAGAGCGACAGGATCACCCCTCCACTTT.

V and J are TRBV7-2 and TRBJ1-1; D gene unclear. CDR1 is SGHTA, CDR2 FQGNSA, per germline. The CDR3 length is 15 residues. Trimming took 2 bases from V and 4 from J, leaving 14 bases between them. The DNA of the CDR3 is TGTGCCAGCAGCTTACACGAGGGAATTAGCACTGAAGCTTTCTTT. Translating gives CASSLHEGISTEAFF.

This chain uses TRBV18 with TRBJ2-1, with a possible D match to TRBD1 (6 bases). CDR3 length: 14 amino acids. Germline CDR1 is KGHSH and CDR2 is LQKENI. With 3 bases removed from V and 4 bases from J, the gap between germline ends came to 10 bases. The CDR3 nucleotides read TGTGCCAGCTCACCGAGCCAGGGGTACAATGAGCAGTTCTTC. This translates into CASSPSQGYNEQFF.

The rearrangement joins TRBV30 to TRBJ1-2; no clear D. The CDR3 consists of 11 residues. Germline V gene data show CDR1 as GTSNPN and CDR2 as SVGIG (reference sequence). Trimming removed 0 bases from V and 8 bases from J, with 7 bases in between. The CDR3 region has the DNA TGTGCCTGGAGTGTAAGGGAGGGCTACACCTTC. Its translation: CAWSVREGYTF.

With regard to this clone: This sample includes further DNA sequences coding for the same CDR3. The CDR3 nucleotides read TGTGCCAGCTCACCTAGGACTGGAACCTACGAGCAGTACTTC. Its translation: CASSPRTGTYEQYF. The rearrangement uses TRBV18 and TRBJ2-7; D possibly corresponds to TRBD2 (5 bases). There are 14 residues in the CDR3. V was clipped by 3 bases and J by 2 bases, with 11 bases between them. Germline values: CDR1 KGHSH, CDR2 LQKENI.

This rearrangement joins TRBV5-6 to TRBJ2-1, with D possibly being TRBD2 (5 bases). The CDR3 runs 13 residues. Germline CDR1 SGHDT, CDR2 YYEEEE. V lost 0 bases, J lost 14 bases, and 15 bases lay in between. The CDR3 nucleotides are TGTGCCAGCAGCTTGGGGCTCAACCGAGGGAAGTTCTTC. Encoded protein: CASSLGLNRGKFF.

The CDR3 protein is CASSFVSSGSAHEQFF. CDR3 sequence (DNA): TGTGCCAGCAGTTTTGTGTCTAGCGGTAGTGCTCATGAGCAGTTCTTC. The chain links TRBV28 to TRBJ2-1; the match to TRBD2 covers 7 bases. Losses at the gene ends were 3 bases for V and 8 bases for J; bases not matched to a gene: 13. CDR3 length: 16 residues. In germline, CDR1 is MDHEN, CDR2 SYDVKM.